A selection of T cell receptor beta chains follows, all from one sample in a study of graft-versus-host responses after intestinal transplantation. No antigen has been assigned to these receptors. The protocol was immunoSEQ multiplex PCR, while the TCRdb copy is restricted to in-frame clones and leaves out a portion. The sample has roughly 93,000 clones, 90% to 95% seen once; the top ten hold over 0.45%. Sequencing was performed on unstimulated CD8+ T cells sorted from spleen or lymph node cells, taken before intestinal transplant. Receptor source: a human donor who received an intestinal transplant. The CDR3 runs from the conserved cysteine through the conserved F or W. Each record gives: V gene, clone size, CDR3 protein. A row's size may be missing; if present it is once, few, many or a size class.

V: TRBV12-1; size: once; CDR3: CASSLDSGRLNEQFF
V: TRBV7-8; size: .; CDR3: CASSLKNMNTEAFF
V: TRBV7-2; size: .; CDR3: CASSSTGDEQYF
V: TRBV6-1; size: .; CDR3: CASSEPRQLNEQFF
V: TRBV7-9; size: .; CDR3: CASSDSRDFTYEQYF
V: TRBV15; size: .; CDR3: CATSGRGADTQYF
V: TRBV7-8; size: .; CDR3: CASSLEASGIVFNEQFF
V: TRBV19; size: .; CDR3: CASSIGDRGNSPLHF
V: TRBV6-1; size: once; CDR3: CASSEGSGSSYEQYF
V: TRBV10-3; size: .; CDR3: CAISEWGTGYEQYF
V: TRBV5-8; size: .; CDR3: CASSLRNTGPSSGYTF
V: TRBV27; size: .; CDR3: CASSPLAGGTDTQYF
V: TRBV4-1; size: .; CDR3: CASSQDQFPDRDYGYTF
V: TRBV7-9; size: .; CDR3: CASSLPLAAYNEQFF
V: TRBV11-2; size: .; CDR3: CASSLNSGGLNTEAFF
V: TRBV29-1; size: .; CDR3: CSVTGTGSGNTIYF
V: TRBV18; size: once; CDR3: CASSPRGTGELGNEQFF
V: TRBV7-9; size: .; CDR3: CASSFVGGSYEQYF
V: TRBV19; size: .; CDR3: CASSIGSGSRSYEQYF
V: TRBV7-8; size: .; CDR3: CASSLMAEANYGYTF
V: TRBV5-1; size: .; CDR3: CASSLGLAAEQYF
V: TRBV7-2; size: .; CDR3: CASSFGQGISETQYF
V: TRBV6-6; size: .; CDR3: CASNTGGWGYTF
V: TRBV13; size: .; CDR3: CASSLSSGYNEQFF
V: TRBV2; size: .; CDR3: CASTQGFGEKLFF
V: TRBV4-1; size: .; CDR3: CASSLLAGGFYNEQFF
V: TRBV5-1; size: .; CDR3: CASSLAETGGASEQYF
V: TRBV27; size: .; CDR3: CASSYRGGQPQHF
V: TRBV30; size: .; CDR3: CAWAGGGHQPQHF
V: TRBV28; size: .; CDR3: CASSHQSPSTDTQYF
V: TRBV27; size: .; CDR3: CASTKGVSGANVLTF
V: TRBV5-6; size: .; CDR3: CASSPSGGRYAEAFF
V: TRBV30; size: .; CDR3: CAWWTGGDGYTF
V: TRBV4-1; size: .; CDR3: CASSQAPASVSSYEQYF
V: TRBV5-1; size: .; CDR3: CASSWPDRGNTEAFF
V: TRBV6-1; size: .; CDR3: CASRRTSGSPEEQFF
V: TRBV7-9; size: .; CDR3: CASSFRDKTYEQYF
V: TRBV14; size: .; CDR3: CASSQGGLASFF
V: TRBV19; size: .; CDR3: CASSLGQGNTEAFF
V: TRBV4-3; size: .; CDR3: CASSQGQGAAYEQYF
V: TRBV6-5; size: .; CDR3: CASSIGGGWDGYTF
V: TRBV6-1; size: few; CDR3: CASSDQTGHNEKLFF
V: TRBV19; size: .; CDR3: CASSPTQGAYTEAFF
V: TRBV5-6; size: .; CDR3: CASSLGGTSGEQETQYF
V: TRBV28; size: .; CDR3: CASSPRQGLAGGRAYNEQFF
V: TRBV11-2; size: once; CDR3: CASSLDSGLYEQYF
V: TRBV30; size: .; CDR3: CAWSSGQGFYEQYF
V: TRBV10-3; size: .; CDR3: CASQVGGFSYNEQFF
V: TRBV28; size: .; CDR3: CASSLRQGFQPQHF
V: TRBV2; size: few; CDR3: CASRGTGIYEQYF
V: TRBV19; size: .; CDR3: CASSIKLDYGYTF
V: TRBV6-1; size: .; CDR3: CASSEGGLNYGYTF
V: TRBV5-4; size: .; CDR3: CASSQRDRGYEQYF
V: TRBV7-8; size: .; CDR3: CASSSPQDSVYNEKLFF
V: TRBV10-1; size: once; CDR3: CASSESLQGTTDTQYF
V: TRBV19; size: .; CDR3: CATGGVKLFF
V: TRBV5-1; size: .; CDR3: CASSSDSAYEQYF
V: TRBV7-9; size: .; CDR3: CASSSSTEQETQYF
V: TRBV30; size: .; CDR3: CAWETGPNQPQHF
V: TRBV4-1; size: .; CDR3: CASSQEGGEQFF